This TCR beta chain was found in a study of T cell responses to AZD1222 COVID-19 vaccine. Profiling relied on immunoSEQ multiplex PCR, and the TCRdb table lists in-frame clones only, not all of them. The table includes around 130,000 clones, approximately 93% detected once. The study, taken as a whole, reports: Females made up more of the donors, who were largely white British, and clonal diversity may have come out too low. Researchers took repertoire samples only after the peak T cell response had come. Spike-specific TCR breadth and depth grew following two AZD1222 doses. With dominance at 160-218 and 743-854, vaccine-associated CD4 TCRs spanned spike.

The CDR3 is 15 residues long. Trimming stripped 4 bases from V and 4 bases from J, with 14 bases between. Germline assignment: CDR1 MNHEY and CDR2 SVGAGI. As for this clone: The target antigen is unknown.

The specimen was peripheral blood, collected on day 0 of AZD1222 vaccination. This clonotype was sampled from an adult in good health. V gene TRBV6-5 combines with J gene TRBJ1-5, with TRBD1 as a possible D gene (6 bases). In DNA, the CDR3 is TGTGCCAGCAGTTGGTCCCGGGACAAAAATCAGCCCCAGCATTTT. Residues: CASSWSRDKNQPQHF.